This T cell receptor (beta chain) was sequenced in a study of glioma-infiltrating T cells. A word on this clonotype: Its antigen remains unknown.

Using RNA template, CDR3s of TCR alpha and beta were amplified with iRepertoire arm-PCR. Tissue mRNA or PBMC total RNA, about 85-400 ng, went into one-step reverse transcription and amplification. TCRdb reprocessed the multiplex PCR reads via MiXCR and lists one record per CDR3 protein. Among about 140,000 distinct CDR3 sequences listed, roughly two fifths were seen once. This CDR3 spans 15 amino acids. The germline CDR1 and CDR2 sequences are ENHRY and SYGVKD. With 4 bases removed from V and 2 bases from J, the gap between germline ends came to 12 bases. Regarding the study as a whole: Tissue and blood shared very few CDR3 sequences. Tissue-blood divergence was below expectation in non-neoplastic patients, above in gliomas.

This chain uses TRBV10-3 with TRBJ1-3; TRBD1 might be the D (5 bases). The sample consisted of glioma tissue, nonneoplastic brain tissue, or PBMCs (not recorded which). The receptor was derived from a human donor with low-grade glioma or glioblastoma, undergoing nonglioma brain surgery, or in good health (not recorded which). The CDR3 protein is CAISATGGTGNTIYF. CDR3 nucleotide sequence: TGTGCCATCAGTGCAACGGGGGGAACTGGAAACACCATATATTTT.